This TCR beta chain came from a study of T cell repertoires in cytomegalovirus infection. Across the study: Both recently identified HLA-C-restricted and well-studied HLA-B-restricted CMV epitopes were used in the study. CMV infection and matching HLA type were both indicated by public TCR beta signatures. Overall study results and limits: The cumulative frequency of public TCR beta families identified carriers of CMV plus the relevant HLA. Ex vivo, HLA-C-restricted CMV-specific TCR beta clonotypes prevailed over the rest of the response.

The CDR3 totals 16 residues. The V segment lost 0 bases and the J segment 8 bases; nucleotides outside the gene matches: 10. Germline V gene sequence: CDR1 SGHNT, CDR2 YYREEE (reference sequence). TCRdb independently ran MiXCR on the reads; one entry per CDR3 protein. The sample consists of 450,000 to 550,000 distinct CDR3 sequences, more than 40% of them appearing once. Turning to this clonotype: Its target is unknown.

Sequencing was performed on cultured PBMCs, taken from culture after CMV antigen stimulation. The source is a human donor in good health (CMV status not recorded). Some clones in this sample may be carry-over from other donors' samples. This chain joins TRBV5-4 and TRBJ2-1, with 8 bases that match TRBD2. The CDR3, as DNA: TGTGCCAGCAGCTTGGGTGTCGGGGGGGCAGTCGATGAGCAGTTCTTC. Translated: CASSLGVGGAVDEQFF.